The 32 T cell receptor beta chains below all came from one sample that was sequenced in a study of cytomegalovirus exposure and HLA in healthy donors. PCR primers comprised 60 Vbeta and 13 Jbeta primers. The method was immunoSEQ multiplex PCR; TCRdb's version includes in-frame clones alone and lacks a portion of them. The sample records about 130,000 clones, approximately 82% being singletons. The specimen sequenced was PBMCs. All receptors come from a man aged 50-60 years in good health and CMV-seronegative.

The chain combines TRBV25-1 with TRBJ1-1; D is undetermined. The CDR3 spans 12 residues. With 8 bases removed from V and 1 base from J, the gap between germline ends came to 8 bases. CDR1 and CDR2 (germline): MGHDK, SYGVNS. This chain's CDR3 is CASGQANTEAFF. DNA for the CDR3: TGTGCCAGCGGGCAGGCGAACACTGAAGCTTTCTTT.

The chain uses TRBV19 and TRBJ1-2; the D gene is possibly TRBD1 (6 bases). Per the germline V gene, CDR1 is LNHDA and CDR2 is SQIVND (reference sequence). V lost 2 bases, J lost 8 bases, and 12 bases lay in between. The CDR3 spans 13 residues. The CDR3 coding sequence is TGTGCCAGTAGTATATTCTTAGGGGGAGGCTACACCTTC. This gives the protein CASSIFLGGGYTF. Full variable domain (remainder filled in from reference TRBV19 and TRBJ1-2): DGGITQSPKYLFRKEGQNVTLSCEQNLNHDAMYWYRQDPGQGLRLIYYSQIVNDFQKGDIAEGYSVSREKKESFPLTVTSAQKNPTAFYLCASSIFLGGGYTFGSGTRLTVV.

This clone has only a few counts. The genes are TRBV28 and TRBJ1-1; D is undetermined. V lost 2 bases and J 6 bases, leaving 10 bases between the germline ends. Germline CDR1 MDHEN, CDR2 SYDVKM. The CDR3 is 13 residues long. CDR3 protein: CASSLGQVPEAFF. DNA for the CDR3: TGTGCCAGCAGTTTAGGGCAGGTCCCTGAAGCTTTCTTT. The variable domain in full, with the rest retrieved from reference TRBV28 and TRBJ1-1, is DVKVTQSSRYLVKRTGEKVFLECVQDMDHENMFWYRQDPGLGLRLIYFSYDVKMKEKGDIPEGYSVSREKKERFSLILESASTNQTSMYLCASSLGQVPEAFFGQGTRLTVV.

The rearrangement joins TRBV13 to TRBJ2-5; 7 bases are shared with TRBD2. From germline, CDR1 is PRHDT and CDR2 FYEKMQ (reference sequence). Trimming took 2 bases from V and 5 from J; bases not matched to a gene: 14. This CDR3 contains 17 residues. The CDR3 bases are TGTGCCAGCAGCTTAAGGATAGCGGGCCTAAACAAGGAGACCCAGTACTTC. Amino acids: CASSLRIAGLNKETQYF.

This clone was seen only once. The V call is TRBV19, the J call TRBJ2-1; D remains unclear. CDR1 LNHDA and CDR2 SQIVND come from the germline V gene (reference sequence). Trimming removed 3 bases at V and 9 bases at J, with 12 bases between. The CDR3 contains 13 residues. CDR3 bases: TGTGCCAGTAGTATTTCCAGAAGTGGTGAGCAGTTCTTC. Its translation is CASSISRSGEQFF.

V gene TRBV2 combines with J gene TRBJ2-7; 8 nucleotides agree with TRBD2. Germline V lookup: CDR1 SNHLY, CDR2 FYNNEI. This CDR3 comprises 16 residues. V gave up 4 bases and J gave up 2 bases; unmatched junction bases: 10. CDR3 in DNA: TGTGCCAGCAGTGGTGGGACGGAGGGACTAGCCTACGAGCAGTACTTC. It codes for CASSGGTEGLAYEQYF. Variable domain in full (rest from reference TRBV2 and TRBJ2-7): EPEVTQTPSHQVTQMGQEVILRCVPISNHLYFYWYRQILGQKVEFLVSFYNNEISEKSEIFDDQFSVERPDGSNFTLKIRSTKLEDSAMYFCASSGGTEGLAYEQYFGPGTRLTVT.

This clone was seen a handful of times. The chain combines TRBV5-8 with TRBJ2-5; 10 bases align to TRBD2. CDR3 length equals 15 residues. Trimming cost V 1 base and J 2 bases; bases outside gene matches: 2. Germline assignment: CDR1 SGHTS and CDR2 YDEGEE. CDR3 sequence: CASSLSSGGQETQYF. CDR3 sequence (DNA): TGTGCCAGCAGCTTGTCTAGCGGGGGTCAAGAGACCCAGTACTTC.

The table lists this clone with a count of one. V is TRBV7-9 and J is TRBJ2-1; 15 nucleotides match TRBD2. The V and J ends lost 5 bases and 7 bases, in that order; junction bases with no gene match: 3. The CDR3 contains 15 residues. Germline CDR1 SEHNR, CDR2 FQNEAQ (reference sequence). CDR3 coding DNA: TGTGCCAGCAGCCGGACTAGCGGGGGGGCAAATGAGCAGTTCTTC. Encoded protein: CASSRTSGGANEQFF.

The chain employs TRBV2 and TRBJ1-2, with D possibly being TRBD1 (6 bases). Germline CDR1 and CDR2: SNHLY and FYNNEI. Trimming removed 5 bases at V and 6 bases at J, with 22 bases between. The CDR3 is made up of 16 amino acids. The CDR3 DNA reads as TGTGCCAGCAGTTTTAAATATAGCGCAGGGGAACATGGCTACACCTTC. Residues: CASSFKYSAGEHGYTF.

The J gene is TRBJ1-1, the V gene TRBV9; TRBD1 matches 7 bases. Losses at the gene ends were 3 bases for V and 2 bases for J; bases not matched to a gene: 4. CDR1 is SGDLS and CDR2 is YYNGEE in the germline V gene. This CDR3 has 14 amino acids. The CDR3 nucleotides are TGTGCCAGCAGCGCGGGACAGCCCAACACTGAAGCTTTCTTT. It encodes CASSAGQPNTEAFF.

V gene TRBV4-1 combines with J gene TRBJ2-7, with 7 bases matching TRBD1. Trimming took 4 bases from V and 2 from J; bases not matched to a gene: 8. Germline V gives CDR1 MGHRA, CDR2 YSYEKL. The CDR3 contains 15 residues. The CDR3 loop is CASSLEHRGPYEQYF. CDR3 DNA: TGCGCCAGCAGCCTAGAGCACAGGGGTCCCTACGAGCAGTACTTC.

V is TRBV19 and J is TRBJ1-1; the match to TRBD1 covers 8 bases. The CDR3 is 15 amino acids. Germline V gives CDR1 LNHDA, CDR2 SQIVND (reference sequence). The V gene end was trimmed by 2 bases and the J gene end by 0 bases; junction bases not matched to a gene: 2. The CDR3 DNA reads TGTGCCAGTAGTATAACAGGGGGGATGAACACTGAAGCTTTCTTT. Translation gives CASSITGGMNTEAFF.

V usage is TRBV7-2 and J usage is TRBJ1-4; 7 bases align to TRBD1. With 5 bases clipped from V and 8 bases from J, the junction kept 23 bases outside the gene matches. CDR3 length: 19 amino acids. CDR1 is SGHTA, CDR2 FQGNSA, per germline. As DNA, the CDR3 is TGTGCCAGCAGCCCCCCAGCCTCCGGGACAGTTGTATTCGGAGAAAAACTGTTTTTT. Translated: CASSPPASGTVVFGEKLFF.

The gene calls are TRBV5-6 and TRBJ2-3, with D unresolved. Germline loops: CDR1 SGHDT, CDR2 YYEEEE. The germline V and J ends were trimmed by 0 bases and 2 bases, with 10 bases remaining between them. The CDR3 is 15 amino acids. This CDR3 reads CASSLERHLTDTQYF. The CDR3 DNA is TGTGCCAGCAGCTTGGAACGACACCTCACAGATACGCAGTATTTT.

This chain uses TRBV18 with TRBJ1-1, with D hard to call. The CDR3 is made up of 14 amino acids. From germline, CDR1 is KGHSH and CDR2 LQKENI. The ends were cut back, 2 bases at V and 4 bases at J, with 11 bases in the middle. The CDR3 bases are TGTGCCAGCTCACCAGGGCCGACCGGCACTGAAGCTTTCTTT. Its translation is CASSPGPTGTEAFF.

The V gene is TRBV6-1, the J gene TRBJ2-7, with D possibly being TRBD2 (6 bases). V lost 3 bases and J lost 2, with 11 bases in between. Germline lookup yields CDR1 MNHNS and CDR2 SASEGT. The CDR3 loop spans 14 amino acids. CDR3 loop: CASSEGLPPYEQYF. As DNA, the CDR3 is TGTGCCAGCAGTGAGGGACTTCCTCCCTACGAGCAGTACTTC.

V and J are TRBV6-1 and TRBJ2-1; 8 bases align to TRBD2. The CDR3 contains 15 residues. Trimming cost V 6 bases and J 6 bases; bases outside gene matches: 10. Germline V gene data show CDR1 as MNHNS and CDR2 as SASEGT. CDR3 DNA sequence: TGTGCCAGCAGCCCCGGCGGGGGGCCGTTCAATGAGCAGTTCTTC. This sequence encodes CASSPGGGPFNEQFF.

J is TRBJ1-2 and V is TRBV18; D not certain. V was cut by 2 bases and J by 6 bases, with 10 bases left in between. The length of the CDR3 is 13 residues. Per germline, CDR1 KGHSH and CDR2 LQKENI. CDR3 sequence reads: CASSPGEQHGYTF. The CDR3 bases are TGTGCCAGCTCACCAGGGGAGCAGCATGGCTACACCTTC.

The V and J genes are TRBV10-3 and TRBJ1-1, with TRBD1 identical over 9 bases. The CDR3 has 15 residues. The V and J ends lost 6 bases and 4 bases, in that order; junction bases with no gene match: 9. The germline V gene encodes CDR1 ENHRY and CDR2 SYGVKD. CDR3 sequence: CAIRDVTGGPTEAFF. The CDR3 bases are TGTGCCATCAGGGATGTGACAGGGGGTCCCACTGAAGCTTTCTTT.

J is TRBJ2-7 and V is TRBV18; tentatively, D is TRBD2 (6 bases). This CDR3 spans 12 amino acids. Germline-derived CDR1 and CDR2 are KGHSH and LQKENI. V lost 5 bases, J lost 7 bases, and 12 bases lay in between. CDR3: CASSISGSEQYF. DNA of the CDR3: TGTGCCAGCTCAATTTCCGGGAGTGAGCAGTACTTC.

J is TRBJ2-3 and V is TRBV18; 7 bases are shared with TRBD1. CDR1 and CDR2 from the germline V gene are KGHSH and LQKENI. V shed 2 bases, J shed 0 bases, and the junction held 2 bases outside the gene matches. The length of the CDR3 is 15 residues. The CDR3 sequence: CASSPGTASTDTQYF. The CDR3 DNA sequence: TGTGCCAGCTCACCAGGGACAGCCAGCACAGATACGCAGTATTTT.

V usage is TRBV5-4 and J usage is TRBJ1-4; the D is unclear. The V and J ends lost 0 bases and 5 bases respectively, with 14 bases between them. Germline loops: CDR1 SGHNT, CDR2 YYREEE (reference sequence). This CDR3 is built from 16 residues. The CDR3 nucleotides are TGTGCCAGCAGCTTGGCCCTAAGCGGAGGAAATGAAAAACTGTTTTTT. Protein product: CASSLALSGGNEKLFF. Filled out from reference TRBV5-4 and TRBJ1-4, the complete variable domain reads ETGVTQSPTHLIKTRGQQVTLRCSSQSGHNTVSWYQQALGQGPQFIFQYYREEENGRGNFPPRFSGLQFPNYSSELNVNALELDDSALYLCASSLALSGGNEKLFFGSGTQLSVL.

The chain recombines TRBV5-4 with TRBJ1-5; 7 bases agree with TRBD1. Losses at the gene ends were 7 bases for V and 4 bases for J; bases not matched to a gene: 17. Germline loops: CDR1 SGHNT, CDR2 YYREEE (reference sequence). This CDR3 is 17 amino acids long. The CDR3 DNA sequence: TGTGCCAGCGGCCCCGCCTCTTCCTCACAGGGGAATCAGCCCCAGCATTTT. Translation gives CASGPASSSQGNQPQHF.

This chain uses TRBV27 with TRBJ2-2; D gene uncertain. V lost 4 bases and J 8 bases, leaving 8 bases between the germline ends. The CDR3 loop spans 12 amino acids. Germline V gives CDR1 MNHEY, CDR2 SMNVEV (reference sequence). This chain's CDR3 is CASSWHPGELFF. In DNA form, the CDR3 reads TGTGCCAGCAGTTGGCATCCGGGGGAGCTGTTTTTT.

The V call is TRBV4-1, the J call TRBJ2-3; 8 positions match TRBD2. Germline CDR1 reads MGHRA; CDR2 reads YSYEKL. The CDR3 extends over 18 amino acids. Trimming at V came to 1 base and at J to 2 bases, leaving 11 bases not matched to a gene. The CDR3 DNA reads as TGCGCCAGCAGCCAAGGGTTAGGACGGGGGGGCCCCACAGATACGCAGTATTTT. This gives the protein CASSQGLGRGGPTDTQYF.

The gene calls are TRBV5-4 and TRBJ1-2; D is possibly TRBD1 (6 bases). Trimming cost V 0 bases and J 7 bases, with 16 bases left between them. The CDR3 contains 15 residues. Germline CDR1 reads SGHNT; CDR2 reads YYREEE (reference sequence). In DNA form, the CDR3 reads TGTGCCAGCAGCTTGGTGGCTCAGCCAGGGGTTGGCTACACCTTC. It codes for CASSLVAQPGVGYTF.

This clone was found a few times. The rearrangement links TRBV2 to TRBJ2-3; 11 nucleotides line up with TRBD1. Germline trimming cut 5 bases from V and 5 bases from J; bases unmatched to any gene: 6. Germline V gene data show CDR1 as SNHLY and CDR2 as FYNNEI. CDR3 length equals 15 residues. The CDR3, as DNA: TGTGCCAGCAGTAGTCCGGGACAGGGGGTAGATACGCAGTATTTT. This codes for CASSSPGQGVDTQYF.

The chain links TRBV6-5 to TRBJ1-4; a possible D gene is TRBD1 (6 bases). V was cut by 6 bases and J by 3 bases, with 11 bases left in between. This CDR3 spans 14 amino acids. Germline V CDR1 and CDR2: MNHEY, SVGAGI. DNA of the CDR3: TGTGCCAGCAGGAGGACAGCAGCTAATGAAAAACTGTTTTTT. Translation gives CASRRTAANEKLFF.

The V gene is TRBV7-9, the J gene TRBJ2-5, with a weak D call TRBD1 (5 bases). The CDR3 loop spans 13 amino acids. Deletions cut 10 bases from V and 2 bases from J, with 14 bases between. Germline V gene lookup returns CDR1 SEHNR and CDR2 FQNEAQ (reference sequence). In nucleotides, the CDR3 is TGTGCCACAAGGGGCGCAGGGCAAGAGACCCAGTACTTC. It is translated as CATRGAGQETQYF.

The chain has TRBV6-5 and TRBJ2-3; 8 bases align to TRBD1. This CDR3 has 14 residues. CDR1 is MNHEY and CDR2 is SVGAGI in the germline V gene. With 10 bases clipped from V and 3 bases from J, the junction kept 9 bases outside the gene matches. This chain's CDR3 is CATKPRGRTDTQYF. CDR3 nucleotide sequence: TGTGCCACCAAACCCAGGGGGCGGACAGATACGCAGTATTTT.

This clone was found once. The chain recombines TRBV2 with TRBJ1-2; TRBD1 aligns across 7 bases. This CDR3 region has 11 residues. V was pared by 8 bases and J by 6 bases, with 3 bases of the junction left unmatched. Germline V gene lookup returns CDR1 SNHLY and CDR2 FYNNEI. The CDR3 nucleotides are TGTGCCAGCGAGGGGGCCAATGGCTACACCTTC. This sequence encodes CASEGANGYTF.

The chain recombines TRBV29-1 with TRBJ1-2, with D uncertain. Germline lookup yields CDR1 SQVTM and CDR2 ANQGSEA. CDR3 length: 14 amino acids. V was trimmed by 0 bases and J by 5 bases, leaving 13 bases between them. The CDR3 DNA sequence: TGCAGCGTTGAAGACCGAAGACTGTATTATGGCTACACCTTC. Amino acids: CSVEDRRLYYGYTF.